This TCR beta chain was found in a study of blood T cell repertoires in COVID-19. Study in general: T cells, B-cell-depleted T cells, or PBMCs supplied cDNA or gDNA.

Trimming at V came to 2 bases and at J to 2 bases, leaving 13 bases not matched to a gene. CDR1 and CDR2 (germline): LGHNA, YNFKEQ. This CDR3 spans 18 amino acids. Donors of Cohort 3 who recovered were those that had two negative PCRs, clearance, or symptom resolution. Only in-frame clones appear in the TCRdb table, and some are missing; sequencing was by immunoSEQ multiplex PCR. The top ten hold 0.9% to 1.2% of the sample, which has about 300,000 clones, about 93% seen once. The sequence derives from a woman aged 25 to 45 who had recovered from COVID-19. The sample was PBMCs or T cells enriched from blood (not recorded which). The rearrangement joins TRBV4-2 to TRBJ2-5, with TRBD2 identical over 8 bases. The CDR3 DNA reads as TGTGCCAGCAGCCAACACTCGACAAGCGGGAGACCACAAGAGACCCAGTACTTC. Its protein is CASSQHSTSGRPQETQYF.